This T cell receptor (beta chain) was captured by sequencing in a study of beta chain features in type 1 diabetes. Overall study: Cells sorted and examined across all samples totaled approximately 110 million. Study findings and constraints: Across all four CD4+ subsets, people with type 1 diabetes showed modestly shorter TCRB CDR3s.

V lost 2 bases and J 5 bases, leaving 4 bases between the germline ends. In germline, CDR1 is SGHAT, CDR2 FQNNGV. The CDR3 loop spans 12 amino acids. Regarding this clone: Its target is not known.

CD4+ naive, central memory, regulatory and stem cell-like memory subsets were isolated by sorting on CD45RO/CCR7/CD25/CD127/CD95/CD27. All sorted populations exceeded 95% purity. Investigators reverse transcribed all isolated RNA, so they sequenced expressed TCRB transcripts. Clones were sequenced by immunoSEQ multiplex PCR, and TCRdb holds only the in-frame ones, with some missing. The sample holds a few hundred thousand clones, around 14% seen once. The TCR comes from a man younger than 40 with type 1 diabetes. The sample comprised naive CD4+ T cells from blood. The V gene is TRBV11-2, the J gene TRBJ2-1; the D is unclear. In DNA, the CDR3 is TGTGCCAGCAGCTTACGGGACAATGAGCAGTTCTTC. Its translation: CASSLRDNEQFF.